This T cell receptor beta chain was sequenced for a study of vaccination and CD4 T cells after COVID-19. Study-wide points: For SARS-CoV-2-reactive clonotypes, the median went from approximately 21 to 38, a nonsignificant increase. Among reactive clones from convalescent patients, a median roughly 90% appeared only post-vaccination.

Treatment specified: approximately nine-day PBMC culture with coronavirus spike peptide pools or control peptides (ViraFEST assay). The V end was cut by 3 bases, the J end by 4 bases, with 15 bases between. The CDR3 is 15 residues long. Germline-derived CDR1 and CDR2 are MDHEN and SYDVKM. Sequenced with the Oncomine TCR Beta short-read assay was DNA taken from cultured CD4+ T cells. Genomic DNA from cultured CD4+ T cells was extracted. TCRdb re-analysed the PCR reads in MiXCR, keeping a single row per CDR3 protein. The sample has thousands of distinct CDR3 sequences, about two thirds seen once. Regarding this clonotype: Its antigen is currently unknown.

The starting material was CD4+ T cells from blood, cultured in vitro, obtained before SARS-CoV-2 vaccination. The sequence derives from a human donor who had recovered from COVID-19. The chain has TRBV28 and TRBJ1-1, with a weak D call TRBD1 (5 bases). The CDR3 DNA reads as TGTGCCAGCAGTTTTATGGGCAGGGAAAGCACTGAAGCTTTCTTT. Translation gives CASSFMGRESTEAFF.